This T cell receptor beta chain was obtained from a study of control samples from healthy donors and cancer patients. Per germline, CDR1 LNHDA and CDR2 SQIVND (reference sequence). V was cut by 2 bases and J by 2 bases, with 16 bases left in between. This CDR3 spans 18 amino acids. Some clones are missing from TCRdb's copy, which holds only in-frame ones; the method was immunoSEQ multiplex PCR. The sample shows 90,000 to 100,000 clones, about 79% of them seen only once. Sequencing input: blood. The rearrangement uses TRBV19 and TRBJ1-6; D is ambiguous. The TCR sequence derives from a young woman in good health. The CDR3 protein is CASSISGSGSTYNSPLHF. The DNA for the CDR3 is TGTGCCAGTAGTATATCTGGTTCAGGTAGTACCTATAATTCACCCCTCCACTTT.